This T cell receptor (beta chain) was recorded in a study of T-cell memory formation after mild COVID-19. MiXCR, applied by TCRdb to the 5' RACE reads, yields one record per CDR3 protein. The table lists 400,000 or so distinct CDR3 sequences, 15% to 25% of them singletons. Per germline, CDR1 MNHEY and CDR2 SVGEGT. CDR3 length equals 13 residues. The V end lost 8 bases, the J end lost 0 bases, and 10 bases lay between the germline ends. This TCR came from an adult woman who had mild COVID-19 (a few samples of this study predate the infection). Cell type and time point are not known. Sequenced input: PBMCs or a T cell subset sorted from them (not recorded which). This chain joins TRBV6-2 or TRBV6-3 and TRBJ1-1, with D tentatively TRBD1 (5 bases). The CDR3 spells CASLGTMNTEAFF. CDR3 nucleotide sequence: TGTGCCAGCTTGGGGACCATGAACACTGAAGCTTTCTTT.